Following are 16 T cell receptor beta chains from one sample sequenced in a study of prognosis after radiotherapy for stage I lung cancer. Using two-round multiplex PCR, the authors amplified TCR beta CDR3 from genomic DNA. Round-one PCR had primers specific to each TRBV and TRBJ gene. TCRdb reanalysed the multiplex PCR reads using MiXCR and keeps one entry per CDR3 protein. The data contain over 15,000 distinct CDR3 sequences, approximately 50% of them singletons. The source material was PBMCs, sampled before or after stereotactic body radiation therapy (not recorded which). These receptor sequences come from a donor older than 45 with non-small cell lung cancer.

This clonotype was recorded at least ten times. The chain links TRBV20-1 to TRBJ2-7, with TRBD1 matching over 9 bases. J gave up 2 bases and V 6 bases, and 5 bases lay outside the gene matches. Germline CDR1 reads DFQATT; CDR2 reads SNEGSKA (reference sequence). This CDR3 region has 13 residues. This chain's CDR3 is CSAETGGAYEQYF. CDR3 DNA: TGCAGTGCCGAGACAGGGGGAGCCTACGAGCAGTACTTC.

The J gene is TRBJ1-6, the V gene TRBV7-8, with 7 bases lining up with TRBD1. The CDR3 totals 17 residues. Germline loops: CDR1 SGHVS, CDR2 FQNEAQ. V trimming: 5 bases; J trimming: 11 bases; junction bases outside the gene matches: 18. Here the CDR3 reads CASSIGQARRGPAPLHF. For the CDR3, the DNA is TGTGCCAGCAGCATTGGACAGGCCCGCCGAGGTCCAGCACCCCTCCACTTT.

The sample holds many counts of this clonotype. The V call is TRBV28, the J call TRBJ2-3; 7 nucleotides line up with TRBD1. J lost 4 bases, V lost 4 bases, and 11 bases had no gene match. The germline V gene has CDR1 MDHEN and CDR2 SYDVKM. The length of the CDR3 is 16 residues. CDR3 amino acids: CASSSLRKGAADTQYF. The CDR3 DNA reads TGTGCCAGCAGTTCATTACGTAAGGGGGCGGCAGATACGCAGTATTTT.

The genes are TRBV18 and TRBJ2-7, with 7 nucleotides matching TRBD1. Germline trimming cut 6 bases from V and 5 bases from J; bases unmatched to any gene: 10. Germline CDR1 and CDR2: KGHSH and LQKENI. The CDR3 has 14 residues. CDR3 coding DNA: TGTGCCAGCTCCTCGACAGGGTATCCAGACGAGCAGTACTTC. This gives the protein CASSSTGYPDEQYF.

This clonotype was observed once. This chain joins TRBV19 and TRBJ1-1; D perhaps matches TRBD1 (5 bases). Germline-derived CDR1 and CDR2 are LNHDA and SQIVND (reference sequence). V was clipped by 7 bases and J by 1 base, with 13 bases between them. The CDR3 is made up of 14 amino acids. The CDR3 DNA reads TGTGCCAGTAACCCGGGACGGCCGAACACTGAAGCTTTCTTT. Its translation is CASNPGRPNTEAFF.

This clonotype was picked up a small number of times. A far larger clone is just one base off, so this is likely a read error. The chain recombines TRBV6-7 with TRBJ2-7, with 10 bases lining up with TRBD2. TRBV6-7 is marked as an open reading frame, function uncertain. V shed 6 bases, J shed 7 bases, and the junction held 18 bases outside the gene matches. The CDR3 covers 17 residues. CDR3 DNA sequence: TGTGCCAGCAGGCCCTCCGGGACTAGCGTTTCCCTTTGGGAGCAGTACTTC. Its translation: CASRPSGTSVSLWEQYF.

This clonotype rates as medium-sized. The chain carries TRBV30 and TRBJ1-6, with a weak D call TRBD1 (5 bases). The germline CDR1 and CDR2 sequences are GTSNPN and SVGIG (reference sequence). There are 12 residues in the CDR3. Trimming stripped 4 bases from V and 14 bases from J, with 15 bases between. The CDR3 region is CAWKFLQGTLHF. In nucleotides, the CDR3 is TGTGCCTGGAAATTCCTTCAGGGTACCCTCCACTTT.

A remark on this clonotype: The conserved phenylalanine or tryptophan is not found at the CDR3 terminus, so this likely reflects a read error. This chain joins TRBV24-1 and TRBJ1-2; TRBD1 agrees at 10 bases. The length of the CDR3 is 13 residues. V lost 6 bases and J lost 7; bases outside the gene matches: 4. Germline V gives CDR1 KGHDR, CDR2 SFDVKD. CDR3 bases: TGTGCCACCAGTTACGGACAGGGGGGTGGCTACACCCCC. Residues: CATSYGQGGGYTP.

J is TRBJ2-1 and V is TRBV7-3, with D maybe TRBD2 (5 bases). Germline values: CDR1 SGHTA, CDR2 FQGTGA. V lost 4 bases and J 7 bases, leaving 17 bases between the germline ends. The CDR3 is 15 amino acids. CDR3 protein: CASSSSPGDRNEQFF. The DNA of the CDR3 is TGTGCCAGCAGCTCTAGCCCCGGGGATAGGAATGAGCAGTTCTTC.

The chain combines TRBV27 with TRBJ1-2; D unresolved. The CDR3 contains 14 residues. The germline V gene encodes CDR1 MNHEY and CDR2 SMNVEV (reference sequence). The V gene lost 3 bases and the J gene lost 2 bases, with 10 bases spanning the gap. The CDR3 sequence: CASSFRSWNYGYTF. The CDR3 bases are TGTGCCAGCAGTTTTAGGTCTTGGAACTATGGCTACACCTTC.

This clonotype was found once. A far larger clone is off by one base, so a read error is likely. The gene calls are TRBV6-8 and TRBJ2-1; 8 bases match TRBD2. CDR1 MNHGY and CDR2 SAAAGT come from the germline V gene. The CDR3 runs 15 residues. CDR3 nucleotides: TGTTCCAGCAGGGAAAGCGGGGGCTCCTACAATGAGCAGTTCTTC. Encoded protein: CSSRESGGSYNEQFF.

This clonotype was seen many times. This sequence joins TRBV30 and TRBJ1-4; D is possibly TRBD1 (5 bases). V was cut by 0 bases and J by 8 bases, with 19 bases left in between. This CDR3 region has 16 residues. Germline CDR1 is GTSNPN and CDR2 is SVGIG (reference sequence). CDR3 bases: TGTGCCTGGAGTGTCGCCAAGGGAGGGGTCTCGGAAAAACTGTTTTTT. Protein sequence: CAWSVAKGGVSEKLFF.

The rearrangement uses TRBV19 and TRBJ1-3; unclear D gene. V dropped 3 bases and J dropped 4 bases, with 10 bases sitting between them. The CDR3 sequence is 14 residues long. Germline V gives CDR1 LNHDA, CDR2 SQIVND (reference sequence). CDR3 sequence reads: CASSIGVLGNTIYF. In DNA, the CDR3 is TGTGCCAGTAGTATCGGCGTCCTGGGAAACACCATATATTTT.

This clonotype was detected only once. The CDR3 coding sequence is TGTGCCACCAGTGATCCCACAGGGGCCGCGAACACCGGGTATCTGTTTTTT. Translated: CATSDPTGAANTGYLFF. The V gene is TRBV24-1, the J gene TRBJ2-2; 7 bases map to TRBD1. J lost 14 bases, V lost 3 bases, and 20 bases had no gene match. Per germline, CDR1 KGHDR and CDR2 SFDVKD. The CDR3 runs 17 residues.

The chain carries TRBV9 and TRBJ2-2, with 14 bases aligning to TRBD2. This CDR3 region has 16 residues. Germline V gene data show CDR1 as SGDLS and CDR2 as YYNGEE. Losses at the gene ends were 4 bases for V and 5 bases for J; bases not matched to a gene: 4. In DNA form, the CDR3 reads TGTGCCAGCAGCAAGCGACTAGCGGGAGGGACCGGGGAGCTGTTTTTT. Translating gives CASSKRLAGGTGELFF.

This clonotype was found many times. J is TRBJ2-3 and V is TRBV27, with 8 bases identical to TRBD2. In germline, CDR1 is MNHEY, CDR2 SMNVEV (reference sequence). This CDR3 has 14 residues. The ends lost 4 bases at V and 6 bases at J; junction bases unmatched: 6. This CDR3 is CASSSIQRGDTQYF. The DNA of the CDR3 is TGTGCCAGCAGTTCTATTCAGCGGGGGGATACGCAGTATTTT.